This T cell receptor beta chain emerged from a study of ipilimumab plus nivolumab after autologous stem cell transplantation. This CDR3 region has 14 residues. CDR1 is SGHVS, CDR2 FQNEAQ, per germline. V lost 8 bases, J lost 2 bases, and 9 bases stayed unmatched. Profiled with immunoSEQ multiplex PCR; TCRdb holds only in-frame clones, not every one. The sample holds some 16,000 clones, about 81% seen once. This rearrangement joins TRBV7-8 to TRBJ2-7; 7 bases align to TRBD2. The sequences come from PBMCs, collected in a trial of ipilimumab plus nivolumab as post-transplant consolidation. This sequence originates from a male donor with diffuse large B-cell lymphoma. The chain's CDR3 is CASSRASGTYEQYF. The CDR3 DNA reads TGTGCCAGCTCTAGGGCTAGCGGAACCTACGAGCAGTACTTC.